These T cell receptor beta chains were read from a single sample in a study of cytomegalovirus exposure and HLA in healthy donors. The assay was immunoSEQ multiplex PCR, and TCRdb's table has in-frame clones only and misses some. The table records 90,000 to 110,000 clones, around 70% of them present only once. What was sequenced was PBMCs. The source is a man aged 35-49 years in good health and CMV-seronegative. Both conserved end residues are part of each CDR3. The D gene is left open where the match is weak. The size of a clone is reported for some rows only, either as once, few or many, or as a class for expanded clones.

clone size,J gene,V gene,D gene,CDR3 DNA,CDR3 protein
once,TRBJ2-7,TRBV19,TRBD1,TGTGCCAGTAGTACTGGACAGGGATGGAGCGAGCAGTACTTC,CASSTGQGWSEQYF
.,TRBJ2-7,TRBV30,TRBD2,TGTGCCTGGAGTGTACGGGGGGGCGGAAGCTACGAGCAGTACTTC,CAWSVRGGGSYEQYF
.,TRBJ2-7,TRBV4-1,TRBD1,TGCGCCAGCAGCCAGACAGGGTACTCGTCCGAGCAGTACTTC,CASSQTGYSSEQYF
.,TRBJ2-7,TRBV18,TRBD1,TGTGCCAGCTCCCAGGACAGGGTAGGCGAGCAGTACTTC,CASSQDRVGEQYF
once,TRBJ1-6,TRBV2,TRBD1,TGTGCCAGCAGTGGGCAGGGGGTCCACAATTCACCCCTCCACTTT,CASSGQGVHNSPLHF
.,TRBJ1-1,TRBV7-9,.,TGTGCCAGCAGCTTTGCGGGCCCGGCGACTGAAGCTTTCTTT,CASSFAGPATEAFF
.,TRBJ2-7,TRBV9,.,TGTGCCAGCAGCGTATTAGCGGAAAGCTACGAGCAGTACTTC,CASSVLAESYEQYF
few,TRBJ2-1,TRBV5-1,.,TGCGCCAGCAGCTCTCTAGCCGACAGGTTCTCCTACAATGAGCAGTTCTTC,CASSSLADRFSYNEQFF
few,TRBJ2-1,TRBV25-1,TRBD2,TGTGCCAGCAGTACTCTTCTAGCGGGCAATGAGCAGTTCTTC,CASSTLLAGNEQFF
.,TRBJ2-5,TRBV2,.,TGTGCCAGCAGTGAGGGCAAGTACCAAGAGACCCAGTACTTC,CASSEGKYQETQYF
few,TRBJ2-5,TRBV11-3,.,TGTGCCAGCAGCTTAGTAGAGGAAGAGACCCAGTACTTC,CASSLVEEETQYF
once,TRBJ1-5,TRBV7-9,TRBD1,TGTGCCAGCAGCCCGGACAGGGGGACTCAGCCCCAGCATTTT,CASSPDRGTQPQHF
.,TRBJ1-5,TRBV2,TRBD1,TGTGCCAGCAGTGACTCCAGGGGGCAGGGTCAGCCCCAGCATTTT,CASSDSRGQGQPQHF
.,TRBJ2-7,TRBV14,.,TGTGCCAGCAGCCTCGGGATGGAGCAGTACTTC,CASSLGMEQYF
few,TRBJ2-7,TRBV27,TRBD1,TGTGCCAGCAGTTTAACCGGACAGGGGCACGAGCAGTACTTC,CASSLTGQGHEQYF
.,TRBJ1-6,TRBV6-6,.,TGTGCCAGCAGCCAGGGGATGGGGAATTCACCCCTCCACTTT,CASSQGMGNSPLHF
.,TRBJ2-7,TRBV9,TRBD2,TGTGCCAGCAGCGTAACTCTAGCGGCTCCCTACGAGCAGTACTTC,CASSVTLAAPYEQYF
.,TRBJ2-7,TRBV5-1,TRBD2,TGCGCCAGCAGCGGGGGGGGACTGGCCTACGAGCAGTACTTC,CASSGGGLAYEQYF
.,TRBJ1-2,TRBV28,.,TGTGCCAGCACCACTGGAGGGATTTTAGGTGGCTACACCTTC,CASTTGGILGGYTF
.,TRBJ2-5,TRBV29-1,TRBD2,TGCAGCGTTGAGTGGGGCGGACTAGCGGGGGGGCCTCGACAAGAGACCCAGTACTTC,CSVEWGGLAGGPRQETQYF
.,TRBJ1-4,TRBV5-1,TRBD1,TGCGCCAGCAGCTTGGTCCTATCAGGGGGCCCAAATGAAAAACTGTTTTTT,CASSLVLSGGPNEKLFF
.,TRBJ2-5,TRBV9,TRBD1,TGTGCCAGCAGCGCCCGAGAGGGGGCTGTGGAGACCCAGTACTTC,CASSAREGAVETQYF
.,TRBJ2-7,TRBV25-1,.,TGTGCCAGCAGCTCGACTGAGATTTACGAGCAGTACTTC,CASSSTEIYEQYF
few,TRBJ2-5,TRBV7-2,TRBD1,TGTGCCAGCAGCTTCCAACAGGGGGCAGTTGAGACCCAGTACTTC,CASSFQQGAVETQYF
.,TRBJ2-7,TRBV10-1,TRBD1,TGCGCCAGCAGCCGGGACAGGGGCGAGCAGTACTTC,CASSRDRGEQYF
few,TRBJ2-3,TRBV7-8,TRBD2,TGTGCCAGCAGCTTAGGGAGGTTTGGACTAGCGGGGAACACAGATACGCAGTATTTT,CASSLGRFGLAGNTDTQYF
.,TRBJ1-2,TRBV6-1,TRBD1,TGTGCCAGCAGTACAGGGACAGGTGGTTTGTGGGGCTACACCTTC,CASSTGTGGLWGYTF
.,TRBJ2-5,TRBV11-2,.,TGTGCCAGCAGCTCCGGAGTAGCCGAGACCCAGTACTTC,CASSSGVAETQYF
.,TRBJ2-3,TRBV7-9,TRBD2,TGTGCCAGCAGCTTAAGCGGGACTAGCACAGATACGCAGTATTTT,CASSLSGTSTDTQYF
.,TRBJ2-7,TRBV5-1,TRBD2,TGCGCCAGCAGCTTGGAGCGCACTAGCGGGGCCTTTTACGAGCAGTACTTC,CASSLERTSGAFYEQYF
.,TRBJ1-4,TRBV30,TRBD1,TGTGCCTGGAGTGTAAAGGACAGGGTTGAAAAACTGTTTTTT,CAWSVKDRVEKLFF
.,TRBJ2-7,TRBV29-1,TRBD2,TGCAGCGGGTTCAGCGGGGACGGCTACGAGCAGTACTTC,CSGFSGDGYEQYF
.,TRBJ1-6,TRBV7-9,.,TGTGCCAGCAGCGGGGAGTGGCCACCCCTCCACTTT,CASSGEWPPLHF
.,TRBJ1-1,TRBV9,.,TGTGCCAGCAGCGTATGGCAGAACACTGAAGCTTTCTTT,CASSVWQNTEAFF
.,TRBJ2-1,TRBV5-4,TRBD2,TGTGCCAGCAGCTTGATCAGCGGGAGGCCCAATGAGCAGTTCTTC,CASSLISGRPNEQFF
few,TRBJ1-1,TRBV2,.,TGTGCCAGCAGACGTAGTAACACTGAAGCTTTCTTT,CASRRSNTEAFF
.,TRBJ2-1,TRBV19,TRBD2,TGTGCCAGTAGTGCTCTAGCGGGGGGCTACAATGAGCAGTTCTTC,CASSALAGGYNEQFF
.,TRBJ1-2,TRBV14,.,TGTGCCAGCAGCCAGGGGCCAGGGTATGGCTACACCTTC,CASSQGPGYGYTF
once,TRBJ2-1,TRBV5-6,.,TGTGCCAGCAGCTTGGGTGGGGACACGACGTACAATGAGCAGTTCTTC,CASSLGGDTTYNEQFF
once,TRBJ1-3,TRBV9,.,TGTGCCAGCAGCGGGAGAAGAGACAGGTTCAAGGCTGGAAACACCATATATTTT,CASSGRRDRFKAGNTIYF
.,TRBJ1-2,TRBV28,.,TGTGCCAGCAGTTTAGGGGTGGGGCGGAACTATGGCTACACCTTC,CASSLGVGRNYGYTF
.,TRBJ2-5,TRBV6-5,TRBD1,TGTGCCAGCAGCGACGGGACAGGGGGCGCCGAGACCCAGTACTTC,CASSDGTGGAETQYF
.,TRBJ2-5,TRBV7-9,.,TGTGCCAGCAGCTTAGCGGCCCCTCAAGAGACCCAGTACTTC,CASSLAAPQETQYF
.,TRBJ1-4,TRBV9,.,TGTGCCAGCAGCGTAGGTGGCCCACGTAATGAAAAACTGTTTTTT,CASSVGGPRNEKLFF
.,TRBJ1-5,TRBV19,TRBD1,TGTGCCAGTAGTTTGGACAGGGTTCAGCCCCAGCATTTT,CASSLDRVQPQHF
once,TRBJ2-7,TRBV2,TRBD2,TGTGCCAGCACGGGGGTGGTAGCGGGAGAGGGGTACGAGCAGTACTTC,CASTGVVAGEGYEQYF
.,TRBJ1-2,TRBV6-1,TRBD1,TGTGCCAGTTATCCGGGACAGGGGGCGCGCGGCTACACCTTC,CASYPGQGARGYTF
.,TRBJ1-2,TRBV11-3,.,TGTGCCAGCAGCTTAGACTCAGCGGGATTTGGGTACACCTTC,CASSLDSAGFGYTF